This paragraph reports one T cell receptor (beta chain). This record belongs to a study of T cell responses to AZD1222 COVID-19 vaccine. Germline values: CDR1 SGHRS, CDR2 YFSETQ. CDR3 size: 18 residues. Trimming took 0 bases from V and 2 from J; bases not matched to a gene: 7. Repertoires were generated with immunoSEQ multiplex PCR, while TCRdb's copy carries only in-frame clones and drops some. The sample records more than 150,000 clones, approximately 94% being singletons. This TCR derives from an adult who received the AZD1222 COVID-19 vaccine. The material sequenced was peripheral blood, taken 28 days after the second AZD1222 dose. The chain recombines TRBV5-1 with TRBJ2-2; 10 bases agree with TRBD2. The CDR3 spells CASSLALAGDVNTGELFF. The CDR3 DNA sequence: TGCGCCAGCAGCTTGGCTCTAGCGGGGGATGTTAACACCGGGGAGCTGTTTTTT.